The 15 T cell receptor beta chains below come from one sample, sequenced in a study of T cell responses to AZD1222 COVID-19 vaccine. Some clones are missing from TCRdb's copy, which holds only in-frame ones; the method was immunoSEQ multiplex PCR. This table holds approximately 160,000 clones, 87% found once. The input for sequencing was peripheral blood, taken on day 0 of AZD1222 vaccination. Source of these receptors: an adult in good health.

The chain recombines TRBV25-1 with TRBJ1-1, with 8 bases that match TRBD1. The V segment lost 3 bases and the J segment 5 bases; nucleotides outside the gene matches: 5. Germline CDR1 is MGHDK and CDR2 is SYGVNS. CDR3 length equals 14 residues. CDR3: CASSDPGGGTEAFF. The CDR3 region has the DNA TGTGCCAGCAGTGATCCAGGGGGCGGGACTGAAGCTTTCTTT.

V and J are TRBV21-1 and TRBJ2-7; the table gives TRBD2 as D, unverified against the DNA. TRBV21-1 is a listed pseudogene. This CDR3 comprises 10 residues. The CDR3: CASAGGEQYF. As DNA, the CDR3 is TGTGCCAGCGCGGGGGGCGAGCAGTACTTC.

The chain has TRBV3-1 (or the pseudogene TRBV3-2) and TRBJ2-5; the match to TRBD2 covers 8 bases. Per the germline V gene, CDR1 is LGHDT and CDR2 is YNNKEL (reference sequence). The CDR3 contains 17 residues. J lost 5 bases, V lost 3 bases, and 14 bases had no gene match. CDR3 amino acids: CASSQDRSGSLAETQYF. As DNA, the CDR3 is TGTGCCAGCAGCCAGGATAGAAGCGGGAGTTTAGCGGAGACCCAGTACTTC.

The chain recombines TRBV5-1 with TRBJ1-6; 8 bases align to TRBD1. V shed 5 bases and J 10 bases; nucleotides not matched to a gene: 5. Germline values: CDR1 SGHRS, CDR2 YFSETQ. The CDR3 contains 13 residues. The CDR3: CASRRTGNSPLHF. Written as DNA, the CDR3 is TGCGCCAGCAGGCGGACAGGGAACTCACCCCTCCACTTT.

The rearrangement uses TRBV3-1 (or the pseudogene TRBV3-2) and TRBJ1-2; no clear D gene. Trimming pared 4 bases from V and 7 bases from J, leaving 19 bases between. Germline CDR1 is LGHDT and CDR2 is YNNKEL (reference sequence). The CDR3 extends over 15 amino acids. The CDR3 protein is CASSLNGVHEPGYTF. The CDR3 DNA follows: TGTGCCAGCAGCCTCAATGGGGTACATGAGCCTGGCTACACCTTC.

CDR3 in DNA: TGTGCCAGCAGCTTGGGGGGGGCCCCTGAAGCTTTCTTT. Protein product: CASSLGGAPEAFF. This chain links TRBV5-4 with TRBJ1-1; tentative D call: TRBD1 (6 bases). This CDR3 comprises 13 residues. Germline values: CDR1 SGHNT, CDR2 YYREEE (reference sequence). V lost 0 bases and J lost 6, with 9 bases in between.

This chain uses TRBV7-2 with TRBJ2-2, with a possible D match to TRBD2 (6 bases). In germline, CDR1 is SGHTA, CDR2 FQGNSA. Between the trimmed V and J ends, which lost 5 bases and 0 bases, there was a span of 10 bases. This CDR3 contains 15 residues. The CDR3: CASSISGSNTGELFF. The CDR3 DNA follows: TGTGCCAGCAGCATTAGCGGTTCGAACACCGGGGAGCTGTTTTTT.

The chain links TRBV7-3 to TRBJ2-1; possibly TRBD2 for D (5 bases). The CDR3 is 13 amino acids. CDR1 is SGHTA and CDR2 is FQGTGA in the germline V gene. V dropped 4 bases and J dropped 7 bases, with 11 bases sitting between them. The DNA of the CDR3 is TGTGCCAGCAGCTCACTAGGAACTAATGAGCAGTTCTTC. It translates to CASSSLGTNEQFF.

The rearrangement links TRBV2 to TRBJ1-2; TRBD1 matches at 9 bases. Germline loops: CDR1 SNHLY, CDR2 FYNNEI. CDR3 length equals 14 residues. The V segment lost 6 bases and the J segment 8 bases; nucleotides outside the gene matches: 10. The CDR3 protein is CASRLLRTGAGYTF. In DNA, the CDR3 is TGTGCCAGCAGACTTCTGAGGACAGGGGCAGGCTACACCTTC.

V is TRBV20-1 and J is TRBJ2-1, with TRBD1 matching over 7 bases. The germline V gene encodes CDR1 DFQATT and CDR2 SNEGSKA (reference sequence). Losses at the gene ends were 3 bases for V and 5 bases for J; bases not matched to a gene: 13. This CDR3 contains 16 residues. CDR3 residues: CSASHRGSSLNNEQFF. CDR3 nucleotides: TGCAGTGCTAGTCACAGGGGATCTTCTCTAAACAATGAGCAGTTCTTC.

The rearrangement uses TRBV7-8 and TRBJ1-3; no definite D call. V lost 7 bases to trimming and J lost 0 bases, with 13 bases between them. Looked up from germline, CDR1 is SGHVS and CDR2 is FQNEAQ. This CDR3 has 15 amino acids. The CDR3 reads CASTSGPGSGNTIYF. The CDR3 DNA reads as TGTGCCAGCACCTCCGGGCCCGGCTCTGGAAACACCATATATTTT. Supplemented by reference TRBV7-8 and TRBJ1-3, the full variable domain reads GAGVSQSPRYKVAKRGQDVALRCDPISGHVSLFWYQQALGQGPEFLTYFQNEAQLDKSGLPSDRFFAERPEGSVSTLKIQRTQQEDSAVYLCASTSGPGSGNTIYFGEGSWLTVV.

V gene TRBV19 combines with J gene TRBJ1-5, with a possible D match to TRBD1 (5 bases). Deletions cut 5 bases from V and 3 bases from J, with 11 bases between. CDR1 is LNHDA, CDR2 SQIVND, per germline (reference sequence). There are 14 residues in the CDR3. The DNA of the CDR3 is TGTGCCAGTAGTGTCCGGGGCTCCAATCAGCCCCAGCATTTT. This sequence encodes CASSVRGSNQPQHF.

This sequence joins TRBV3-1 (or the pseudogene TRBV3-2) and TRBJ2-7, with D tentatively TRBD1 (6 bases). CDR3 length: 13 amino acids. V was shortened by 6 bases and J by 6 bases, with 15 bases between the two germline ends. Germline loops: CDR1 LGHDT, CDR2 YNNKEL (reference sequence). Written as DNA, the CDR3 is TGTGCCAGCAGTCGAAACAGGGACACCGAGCAGTACTTC. Protein: CASSRNRDTEQYF.

This rearrangement joins TRBV12-3 or TRBV12-4 to TRBJ1-1, with 7 bases fitting TRBD1. This CDR3 is 12 amino acids long. V was clipped by 5 bases and J by 4 bases; unmatched bases: 1. CDR3 DNA: TGTGCCAGCAGTCCAGGGGGCACTGAAGCTTTCTTT. It translates to CASSPGGTEAFF.

The chain carries TRBV5-5 and TRBJ2-3; D perhaps matches TRBD1 (6 bases). Trimming pared 2 bases from V and 5 bases from J, leaving 12 bases between. The length of the CDR3 is 14 residues. Germline V gives CDR1 SGHKS, CDR2 YYEKEE (reference sequence). In DNA form, the CDR3 reads TGTGCCAGCAGCTTCGGACAGCCCTTAGATACGCAGTATTTT. It specifies CASSFGQPLDTQYF.